These 12 T cell receptor beta chains were all obtained from the same sample, sequenced in a study of T-cell memory formation after mild COVID-19. TCRdb ran MiXCR on the 5' RACE reads and lists one entry per CDR3 protein. There are roughly 480,000 distinct CDR3 sequences in the sample; around 25% occur only once, and around 13% lies in the top ten. Sample: PBMCs or a T cell subset sorted from them (not recorded which). Receptors were obtained from an adult woman who had mild COVID-19 (a few samples of this study predate the infection). Cell type and time point are not known.

The V gene is TRBV7-9, the J gene TRBJ1-1; TRBD1 matches 9 bases. CDR1 is SEHNR, CDR2 FQNEAQ, per germline (reference sequence). This CDR3 spans 14 amino acids. Losses at the gene ends were 5 bases for V and 4 bases for J; bases not matched to a gene: 5. DNA of the CDR3: TGTGCCAGCAGCAAGGGACAGGGCGCCACTGAAGCTTTCTTT. It yields the protein CASSKGQGATEAFF.

The chain uses TRBV19 and TRBJ2-2; possibly TRBD1 or TRBD2 for D (5 bases each). CDR1 is LNHDA, CDR2 SQIVND, per germline (reference sequence). The CDR3 has 17 residues. V lost 4 bases and J lost 4, with 19 bases in between. The DNA of the CDR3 is TGTGCCAGTAGTACCCACTGGGACCGCGGGCCCACCGGGGAGCTGTTTTTT. It codes for CASSTHWDRGPTGELFF.

This clonotype appeared many times. The V gene is TRBV24-1, the J gene TRBJ2-1; D might be TRBD1 (6 bases). CDR3 length: 16 residues. Between the trimmed V and J ends, which lost 5 bases and 7 bases, there was a span of 20 bases. From germline, CDR1 is KGHDR and CDR2 SFDVKD. CDR3 DNA sequence: TGTGCCACCAGTGCGACTACAGGGCGGCCAGGGAATGAGCAGTTCTTC. This codes for CATSATTGRPGNEQFF.

This clonotype was seen ten or more times. The chain has TRBV2 and TRBJ2-5; 8 positions agree with TRBD2. With 7 bases clipped from V and 3 bases from J, the junction kept 7 bases outside the gene matches. Germline V lookup: CDR1 SNHLY, CDR2 FYNNEI. The CDR3 length is 14 residues. CDR3 residues: CASTQAGAEETQYF. The CDR3 coding sequence is TGTGCCAGCACTCAAGCGGGGGCCGAAGAGACCCAGTACTTC.

The chain couples TRBV25-1 to TRBJ1-6, with no clear D. The CDR3 has 14 residues. V gave up 4 bases and J gave up 6 bases, with 10 bases separating them. Germline CDR1 is MGHDK and CDR2 is SYGVNS. The CDR3 is CASSAGSGNSPLHF. In DNA form, the CDR3 reads TGTGCCAGCAGTGCTGGATCCGGTAATTCACCCCTCCACTTT. Full variable domain (outside the CDR3, taken from reference TRBV25-1 and TRBJ1-6): EADIYQTPRYLVIGTGKKITLECSQTMGHDKMYWYQQDPGMELHLIHYSYGVNSTEKGDLSSESTVSRIRTEHFPLTLESARPSHTSQYLCASSAGSGNSPLHFGNGTRLTVT.

This clonotype was seen a single time. The chain combines TRBV25-1 with TRBJ1-2; possibly TRBD1 for D (5 bases). The germline V and J ends were trimmed by 3 bases and 2 bases, with 7 bases remaining between them. Germline assignment: CDR1 MGHDK and CDR2 SYGVNS. The CDR3 has 13 residues. The CDR3: CASSEWGNYGYTF. CDR3 nucleotides: TGTGCCAGCAGTGAGTGGGGGAACTATGGCTACACCTTC.

The genes are TRBV5-1 and TRBJ2-1; 11 bases match TRBD2. The germline V gene encodes CDR1 SGHRS and CDR2 YFSETQ. Losses at the gene ends were 4 bases for V and 9 bases for J; bases not matched to a gene: 15. This CDR3 has 17 amino acids. In nucleotides, the CDR3 is TGCGCCAGCAGCCAAGCTGTAGCGGGAGGGGACCTCGGTGAGCAGTTCTTC. This translates into CASSQAVAGGDLGEQFF.

This clonotype was seen more than once but under ten times. V and J are TRBV4-1 and TRBJ2-5, with TRBD2 matching over 9 bases. V shed 0 bases, J shed 1 base, and the junction held 3 bases outside the gene matches. CDR3 length equals 16 residues. CDR1 is MGHRA and CDR2 is YSYEKL in the germline V gene. The CDR3 is CASSQDQRGAQETQYF. CDR3 DNA sequence: TGCGCCAGCAGCCAAGATCAGCGGGGGGCCCAAGAGACCCAGTACTTC.

The chain has TRBV12-3 or TRBV12-4 and TRBJ1-1, with D hard to call. Trimming shortened V by 6 bases and J by 4 bases, and 18 bases separated the two germline ends. The CDR3 sequence is 15 residues long. The DNA of the CDR3 is TGTGCCAGCAGCCCCACCACAGACACGGGCACTGAAGCTTTCTTT. It codes for CASSPTTDTGTEAFF.

The chain is built from TRBV12-3 or TRBV12-4 and TRBJ2-1; 10 bases fit TRBD2. The CDR3 is made up of 15 amino acids. Trimming at V came to 6 bases and at J to 4 bases, leaving 6 bases not matched to a gene. CDR3 bases: TGTGCCAGCAGCTATGGACTAGCGGAATACAATGAGCAGTTCTTC. Translating it yields CASSYGLAEYNEQFF.

This chain connects TRBV12-3 or TRBV12-4 to TRBJ2-1; the D gene is possibly TRBD2 (7 bases). V lost 3 bases, J lost 14 bases, and 14 bases lay in between. The CDR3 has 12 amino acids. The CDR3 region is CASSFRGGPKFF. The CDR3 DNA reads as TGTGCCAGCAGTTTTAGGGGGGGCCCCAAGTTCTTC.

This clonotype has more than one count but fewer than ten. This chain connects TRBV12-3 or TRBV12-4 to TRBJ2-7; the match to TRBD1 covers 8 bases. Losses at the gene ends were 5 bases for V and 12 bases for J; bases not matched to a gene: 9. This CDR3 has 12 residues. For the CDR3, the DNA is TGTGCCAGCAGTCCCGACAGGGGACGTCGGTACTTC. Amino acids: CASSPDRGRRYF.